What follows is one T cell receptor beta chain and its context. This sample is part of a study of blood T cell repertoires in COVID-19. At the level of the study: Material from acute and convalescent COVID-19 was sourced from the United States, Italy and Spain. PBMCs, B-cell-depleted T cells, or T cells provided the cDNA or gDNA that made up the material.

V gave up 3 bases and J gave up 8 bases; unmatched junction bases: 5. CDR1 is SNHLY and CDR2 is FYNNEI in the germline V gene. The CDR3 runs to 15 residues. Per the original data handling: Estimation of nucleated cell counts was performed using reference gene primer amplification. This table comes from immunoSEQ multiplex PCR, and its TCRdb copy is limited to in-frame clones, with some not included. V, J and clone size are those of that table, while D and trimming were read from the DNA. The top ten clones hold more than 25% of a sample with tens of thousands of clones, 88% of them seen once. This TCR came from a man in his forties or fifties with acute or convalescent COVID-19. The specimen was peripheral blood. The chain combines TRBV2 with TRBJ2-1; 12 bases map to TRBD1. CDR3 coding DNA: TGTGCCAGCAGTGAGCCGGGACAGGGGGCTTATGAGCAGTTCTTC. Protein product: CASSEPGQGAYEQFF.